These 14 T cell receptor beta chains came from one sample sequenced in a study of cytomegalovirus exposure and HLA in healthy donors. PCR amplification relied on 60 Vbeta primers (plus 13 Jbeta primers). TCRdb's copy holds only in-frame clones and misses some; the assay was immunoSEQ multiplex PCR. Altogether about 120,000 clones are present, 75% to 90% being singletons, with the ten largest covering 20%. The specimen was PBMCs. The receptors were gathered from a man aged 18 to 29 in good health and CMV-seropositive.

The V and J genes are TRBV4-1 and TRBJ1-5; D is uncertain. Germline loops: CDR1 MGHRA, CDR2 YSYEKL. The CDR3 length is 16 residues. V was shortened by 0 bases and J by 3 bases, with 12 bases between the two germline ends. Written as DNA, the CDR3 is TGCGCCAGCAGCCAAGATGCCCGGAGGACCAATCAGCCCCAGCATTTT. It translates to CASSQDARRTNQPQHF.

This clone was recorded only once. The rearrangement uses TRBV4-1 and TRBJ2-7; 10 bases fit TRBD1. V trimming: 4 bases; J trimming: 1 base; junction bases outside the gene matches: 4. Germline CDR1 MGHRA, CDR2 YSYEKL. This CDR3 has 15 amino acids. The CDR3 spells CASSRDRGGSYEQYF. In DNA form, the CDR3 reads TGCGCCAGCAGCCGGGACAGGGGTGGTTCCTACGAGCAGTACTTC.

This clone came up once. The CDR3: CASSQGLTGSGTDTQYF. For the CDR3, the DNA is TGCGCCAGCAGCCAAGGACTAACAGGGTCGGGCACAGATACGCAGTATTTT. V gene TRBV4-1 combines with J gene TRBJ2-3; a possible D gene is TRBD1 (6 bases). V was pared by 1 base and J by 1 base, with 15 bases between. Germline values: CDR1 MGHRA, CDR2 YSYEKL. This CDR3 region has 17 residues.

V gene TRBV2 combines with J gene TRBJ2-3; perhaps TRBD2 as D (5 bases). Germline V lookup: CDR1 SNHLY, CDR2 FYNNEI. This CDR3 comprises 15 residues. Trimming took 9 bases from V and 2 from J, leaving 18 bases between them. CDR3 in DNA: TGTGCCAGTAGCGATTTCCCGTTTGACACAGATACGCAGTATTTT. This gives the protein CASSDFPFDTDTQYF.

The chain is built from TRBV13 and TRBJ1-3; tentatively, D is TRBD1 (5 bases). The germline gives CDR1 PRHDT, CDR2 FYEKMQ (reference sequence). The length of the CDR3 is 16 residues. V shed 4 bases and J shed 3 bases, with 16 bases lying between them. Here the CDR3 reads CASSSSAGTNGNTIYF. DNA of the CDR3: TGTGCCAGCAGCTCTTCCGCGGGGACTAATGGAAACACCATATATTTT.

This chain joins TRBV4-1 and TRBJ1-1; TRBD1 matches at 10 bases. Looked up from germline, CDR1 is MGHRA and CDR2 is YSYEKL. The CDR3 covers 17 residues. With V trimmed by 0 bases and J by 8 bases, 12 bases remained unmatched. The CDR3: CASSQDPTQDRGLEAFF. CDR3 DNA: TGCGCCAGCAGCCAAGACCCCACGCAAGACAGGGGGCTAGAAGCTTTCTTT.

This clone showed up just a few times. The chain recombines TRBV7-8 with TRBJ2-5; 9 positions match TRBD1. Germline loops: CDR1 SGHVS, CDR2 FQNEAQ. The V segment lost 5 bases and the J segment 4 bases; nucleotides outside the gene matches: 8. The CDR3 covers 15 residues. CDR3 bases: TGTGCCAGCAGCCCAAACAGGGGGCCCTCAGAGACCCAGTACTTC. Amino acids: CASSPNRGPSETQYF.

V usage is TRBV5-4 and J usage is TRBJ2-7, with D perhaps TRBD1 (6 bases). The CDR3 has 15 residues. The V end was cut by 4 bases, the J end by 1 base, with 15 bases between. Germline V lookup: CDR1 SGHNT, CDR2 YYREEE (reference sequence). The CDR3 reads CASSGLTQGSYEQYF. CDR3 in DNA: TGTGCCAGCAGCGGGCTCACACAGGGTTCCTACGAGCAGTACTTC.

The gene calls are TRBV19 and TRBJ2-2; tentatively, D is TRBD1 (6 bases). CDR1 and CDR2 (germline): LNHDA, SQIVND (reference sequence). The length of the CDR3 is 13 residues. V lost 10 bases to trimming and J lost 3 bases, with 12 bases between them. The CDR3 region is CATYRADTGELFF. As DNA, the CDR3 is TGTGCCACCTACAGGGCCGACACCGGGGAGCTGTTTTTT.

V gene TRBV9 combines with J gene TRBJ2-5; 7 nucleotides agree with TRBD2. J lost 1 base, V lost 3 bases, and 3 bases had no gene match. This CDR3 comprises 14 residues. Germline CDR1 reads SGDLS; CDR2 reads YYNGEE. The CDR3 DNA reads TGTGCCAGCAGCGCCGGCGGGGGCCAAGAGACCCAGTACTTC. This sequence encodes CASSAGGGQETQYF.

J is TRBJ2-6 and V is TRBV10-2; TRBD1 aligns across 10 bases. CDR1 and CDR2 from the germline V gene are WSHSY and SAAADI. Trimming took 8 bases from V and 0 from J; bases not matched to a gene: 10. The CDR3 is 18 residues long. For the CDR3, the DNA is TGCGCCAGCGGAACCGGGACAGGGGACCTCTCTGGGGCCAACGTCCTGACTTTC. Residues: CASGTGTGDLSGANVLTF.

This chain links TRBV30 with TRBJ1-2; unclear D gene. Germline lookup yields CDR1 GTSNPN and CDR2 SVGIG (reference sequence). V lost 4 bases, J lost 7 bases, and 10 bases lay in between. The CDR3 covers 11 residues. Here the CDR3 reads CAWTHSGGYTF. Here the CDR3 DNA reads TGTGCCTGGACTCATAGCGGTGGCTACACCTTC.

The V and J genes are TRBV28 and TRBJ1-3; tentatively, D is TRBD1 (5 bases). From germline, CDR1 is MDHEN and CDR2 SYDVKM. The CDR3 is made up of 17 amino acids. Trimming took off 5 bases at V and 0 bases at J, with 17 bases between the two ends. DNA of the CDR3: TGTGCCAGCAGTGGGGGGGGAGGGCCTCTCTCTGGAAACACCATATATTTT. The encoded protein is CASSGGGGPLSGNTIYF. Combining the CDR3 with reference TRBV28 and TRBJ1-3 gives the whole variable domain DVKVTQSSRYLVKRTGEKVFLECVQDMDHENMFWYRQDPGLGLRLIYFSYDVKMKEKGDIPEGYSVSREKKERFSLILESASTNQTSMYLCASSGGGGPLSGNTIYFGEGSWLTVV.

The chain couples TRBV15 to TRBJ1-6; 8 nucleotides agree with TRBD1. Germline V CDR1 and CDR2: LNHNV, YYDKDF (reference sequence). The CDR3 runs 15 residues. Trimming at V came to 0 bases and at J to 13 bases, leaving 8 bases not matched to a gene. For the CDR3, the DNA is TGTGCCACCAGCAGAGATAGGGGACAGGTCCGTCCCCTCCACTTT. It codes for CATSRDRGQVRPLHF.